This T cell receptor (beta chain) was observed in a study of cytomegalovirus exposure and HLA in healthy donors. Overall study context: The early release's HLA-typed donors yielded some 85 million unique TCRs. Whole-study findings and limits: What was likely a sequencing artifact was a cluster of highly shared sequence variants. Most CMV-associated TCR beta chains appeared HLA-restricted in a later analysis.

Vbeta (60) and Jbeta (13) primers were used in the PCR. Profiling relied on immunoSEQ multiplex PCR, and the TCRdb table lists in-frame clones only, not all of them. The repertoire consists of roughly 200,000 clones, with around 83% occurring once and the leading ten covering roughly 1.5%. As for this clone: Its antigen is unidentified.

This clonotype was sampled from a middle-aged man in good health and CMV-seronegative. Sequenced sample: PBMCs.

CDR3 amino acids: CASSEGNRYEQYF. The CDR3 bases are TGTGCCAGCAGTGAGGGAAACAGGTACGAGCAGTACTTC. This chain links TRBV25-1 with TRBJ2-7, with a tentative D call TRBD1 (5 bases). Germline lookup yields CDR1 MGHDK and CDR2 SYGVNS. The CDR3 is 13 residues long. V was pared by 3 bases and J by 4 bases, with 10 bases between.